These 10 T cell receptor beta chains were all obtained from the same sample, sequenced in a study of blood T cell repertoires in COVID-19. Assay used: immunoSEQ multiplex PCR; TCRdb lists only in-frame clones, some missing. The sample lists 280,000 or so clones, roughly 87% occurring once. The sequencing input was peripheral blood. These TCRs come from a human donor in a cohort sampled during active COVID-19.

The rearrangement uses TRBV2 and TRBJ2-7; D is perhaps TRBD1 (6 bases). V lost 7 bases and J lost 3, with 13 bases in between. The CDR3 sequence is 13 residues long. Germline V gene lookup returns CDR1 SNHLY and CDR2 FYNNEI. CDR3 coding DNA: TGTGCCAGCAACAGGGACATCTACTACGAGCAGTACTTC. It yields the protein CASNRDIYYEQYF.

This clone was seen only once. The chain links TRBV18 to TRBJ2-3; D unclear. Germline V gene sequence: CDR1 KGHSH, CDR2 LQKENI. Trimming left V 5 bases short and J 5 bases short, with 11 bases between. The CDR3 has 13 amino acids. CDR3: CASSGLAVDTQYF. For the CDR3, the DNA is TGTGCCAGCTCAGGCTTAGCTGTAGATACGCAGTATTTT.

This chain connects TRBV5-1 to TRBJ2-6, with 9 bases aligning to TRBD1. Unmatched junction bases numbered 5, after V lost 7 bases and J lost 0 bases. Germline V gene lookup returns CDR1 SGHRS and CDR2 YFSETQ. CDR3 size: 16 residues. CDR3 in amino acids: CASRTGESSGANVLTF. The CDR3 DNA reads as TGCGCCAGCCGGACAGGGGAGAGCTCTGGGGCCAACGTCCTGACTTTC.

This clone was recorded only once. The gene calls are TRBV19 and TRBJ1-5; 9 positions match TRBD1. The CDR3 length is 13 residues. Germline loops: CDR1 LNHDA, CDR2 SQIVND (reference sequence). The ends lost 6 bases at V and 9 bases at J; junction bases unmatched: 6. DNA for the CDR3: TGTGCCAGTAGCCCCGGGACAGGGATGCCCCAGCATTTT. Its protein product is CASSPGTGMPQHF.

V gene TRBV7-3 combines with J gene TRBJ2-2, with TRBD2 matching 7 bases. The CDR3 runs to 14 residues. V dropped 2 bases and J dropped 5; count of bases not matched to a gene: 2. CDR1 SGHTA and CDR2 FQGTGA come from the germline V gene. The CDR3, as DNA: TGTGCCAGCAGCTTACGCGGGAGAACCGGGGAGCTGTTTTTT. It encodes CASSLRGRTGELFF. Together with reference TRBV7-3 and TRBJ2-2, the CDR3 gives the full variable domain: GAGVSQTPSNKVTEKGKYVELRCDPISGHTALYWYRQSLGQGPEFLIYFQGTGAADDSGLPNDRFFAVRPEGSVSTLKIQRTERGDSAVYLCASSLRGRTGELFFGEGSRLTVL.

The J gene is TRBJ2-7, the V gene TRBV27, with TRBD1 as a possible D gene (5 bases). This CDR3 contains 13 residues. Germline assignment: CDR1 MNHEY and CDR2 SMNVEV (reference sequence). V lost 3 bases, J lost 0 bases, and 6 bases lay in between. This chain's CDR3 is CASSFDSSYEQYF. The CDR3 DNA sequence: TGTGCCAGCAGTTTTGACAGCTCCTACGAGCAGTACTTC.

This sequence joins TRBV10-2 and TRBJ2-7, with TRBD2 identical over 10 bases. This CDR3 has 14 residues. Germline loops: CDR1 WSHSY, CDR2 SAAADI. Trimming took 6 bases from V and 7 from J; bases not matched to a gene: 9. CDR3 nucleotide sequence: TGCGCCAGCAGCGACCGAGTGGGACTAGCGGAGCAGTACTTC. Translating gives CASSDRVGLAEQYF.

The rearrangement links TRBV28 to TRBJ2-7; tentative D call: TRBD2 (7 bases). Trimming cost V 7 bases and J 4 bases, with 20 bases left between them. Looked up from germline, CDR1 is MDHEN and CDR2 is SYDVKM. The CDR3 spans 15 residues. The CDR3 nucleotides are TGTGCCAGCACCCCGGGGGGCCTAGCCCCTTACGAGCAGTACTTC. This translates into CASTPGGLAPYEQYF.

This clone was seen only once. As DNA, the CDR3 is TGTGCCAGTAGTATTGGACAGGGGATGCGCAATGAGCAGTTCTTC. Amino acids: CASSIGQGMRNEQFF. This chain uses TRBV19 with TRBJ2-1; 9 bases map to TRBD1. Germline V gene data show CDR1 as LNHDA and CDR2 as SQIVND (reference sequence). V lost 3 bases and J lost 6; bases outside the gene matches: 6. The CDR3 sequence is 15 residues long.

This clone showed up just once. This chain connects TRBV18 to TRBJ2-3; 7 bases are a match to TRBD1. The CDR3 loop spans 13 amino acids. After removal of 10 bases from V and 4 bases from J, the junction contained 8 bases not matched to a gene. The germline CDR1 and CDR2 sequences are KGHSH and LQKENI. CDR3 coding DNA: TGTGCCACTACAGGGGTGGTTCCAGATACGCAGTATTTT. Translated: CATTGVVPDTQYF.